The entry that follows covers one T cell receptor (beta chain) sequence. The record originates from a study of blood T cell repertoires in COVID-19. Across the study: In each case, the material was cDNA or gDNA derived from T cells, B-cell-depleted T cells, or PBMCs.

The assay was immunoSEQ multiplex PCR, and TCRdb's table has in-frame clones only and misses some. This sample has fewer than 250,000 clones, with approximately 80% found just once. This CDR3 comprises 15 residues. With 5 bases removed from V and 5 bases from J, the gap between germline ends came to 15 bases. Germline values: CDR1 SGHTA, CDR2 FQGNSA. The chain has TRBV7-2 and TRBJ2-2, with a weak D call TRBD1 (6 bases). The source material was peripheral blood. The sequence came from a woman of 80 years or more with acute or convalescent COVID-19. The CDR3 DNA sequence: TGTGCCAGCAGCCAAGGGGGTAGCTTTACCGGGGAGCTGTTTTTT. Protein product: CASSQGGSFTGELFF.